Presented here are 10 T cell receptor beta chains from one specimen sequenced in a study of blood T cell repertoires in COVID-19 (dated by TCRdb to 2018 to 2020). Preparation of the library involved the immunoSEQ multiplex PCR assay. TCRdb carries this immuneACCESS record with in-frame sequences only. Its versions omit some clonotypes, under half of them owing to an unresolved V gene in the studies checked, with the rest unexplained. Within this sample are a few hundred thousand clones, with around 89% of them counted one time only. The ten largest clonotypes hold just under 6.5% of the sample. Sample: peripheral blood. These TCRs come from a woman between 50 and 59 years old with COVID-19, enrolled during active disease.

The rearrangement uses TRBV7-2 and TRBJ2-3; possible D gene TRBD1, 5 bases. V was clipped by 3 bases and J by 1 base, with 11 bases between them. In germline, CDR1 is SGHTA, CDR2 FQGNSA. This CDR3 comprises 15 residues. DNA of the CDR3: TGTGCCAGCAGCTTTAATAGGGGTCGCACAGATACGCAGTATTTT. Amino acids: CASSFNRGRTDTQYF.

The J gene is TRBJ2-1, the V gene TRBV6-6, with 7 bases aligning to TRBD2. Germline V CDR1 and CDR2: MNHNY, SVGAGI (reference sequence). The CDR3 spans 15 residues. The V gene end was trimmed by 7 bases and the J gene end by 5 bases; junction bases not matched to a gene: 11. The CDR3 loop is CASMPPGRANNEQFF. In DNA, the CDR3 is TGTGCCAGCATGCCCCCGGGGAGGGCCAACAATGAGCAGTTCTTC.

The V call is TRBV7-9, the J call TRBJ2-7, with a tentative D call TRBD2 (6 bases). V dropped 5 bases and J dropped 2 bases, with 10 bases sitting between them. From germline, CDR1 is SEHNR and CDR2 FQNEAQ (reference sequence). This CDR3 has 13 residues. This CDR3 is CASSQSGPYEQYF. CDR3 DNA sequence: TGTGCCAGCAGCCAAAGCGGGCCCTACGAGCAGTACTTC.

J is TRBJ2-1 and V is TRBV19; maybe TRBD2 (5 bases). V was trimmed by 4 bases and J by 0 bases, leaving 10 bases between them. This CDR3 contains 15 residues. Per germline, CDR1 LNHDA and CDR2 SQIVND (reference sequence). CDR3: CASSTDGGSYNEQFF. CDR3 nucleotides: TGTGCCAGTAGTACCGACGGAGGCTCCTACAATGAGCAGTTCTTC.

In its sample, this clone was seen a few times. DNA of the CDR3: TGTGCCAGCAGCTTGGGGACAGGGAAACTAGAGACCCAGTACTTC. Translated: CASSLGTGKLETQYF. The chain carries TRBV5-8 and TRBJ2-5; 8 bases map to TRBD1. J was trimmed by 4 bases and V by 0 bases; bases with no gene match: 5. The germline gives CDR1 SGHTS, CDR2 YDEGEE. The CDR3 loop spans 15 amino acids.

The chain is built from TRBV7-9 and TRBJ1-3; D call uncertain. V lost 1 base and J 0 bases, leaving 7 bases between the germline ends. CDR3 length: 15 residues. Germline values: CDR1 SEHNR, CDR2 FQNEAQ (reference sequence). CDR3 sequence: CASSLDTISGNTIYF. CDR3 DNA sequence: TGTGCCAGCAGCTTAGATACAATCTCTGGAAACACCATATATTTT.

This chain links TRBV19 with TRBJ2-1; TRBD2 agrees at 9 bases. This CDR3 region has 16 residues. V shed 2 bases and J 10 bases; nucleotides not matched to a gene: 12. Germline V lookup: CDR1 LNHDA, CDR2 SQIVND (reference sequence). The CDR3 loop reads CASSIMGAGGPLEQFF. DNA of the CDR3: TGTGCCAGTAGTATAATGGGTGCGGGAGGGCCTCTAGAGCAGTTCTTC.

V gene TRBV11-3 combines with J gene TRBJ2-1; maybe TRBD1 (5 bases). Per the germline V gene, CDR1 is SGHNT and CDR2 is YENEEA. The V end lost 5 bases, the J end lost 12 bases, and 23 bases lay between the germline ends. The CDR3 covers 15 residues. The CDR3: CASSLLGQISHGQFF. The CDR3 DNA follows: TGTGCCAGCAGCCTACTTGGACAAATATCTCATGGGCAGTTCTTC.

This clone is categorized as medium-sized. This rearrangement joins TRBV7-2 to TRBJ1-5; weak D call: TRBD1 (5 bases). There are 13 residues in the CDR3. Trimming pared 5 bases from V and 3 bases from J, leaving 8 bases between. Germline CDR1 reads SGHTA; CDR2 reads FQGNSA. CDR3 sequence reads: CASSRQPNQPQHF. CDR3 DNA: TGTGCCAGCAGCCGACAGCCCAATCAGCCCCAGCATTTT.

This clone was recorded once. This sequence joins TRBV9 and TRBJ2-2; TRBD2 aligns across 9 bases. This CDR3 is built from 16 residues. CDR1 and CDR2 (germline): SGDLS, YYNGEE. Trimming took 3 bases from V and 4 from J; bases not matched to a gene: 7. The CDR3 region has the DNA TGTGCCAGCAGCGGCCTTAGCGGGAGTATCACCGGGGAGCTGTTTTTT. Translated: CASSGLSGSITGELFF.